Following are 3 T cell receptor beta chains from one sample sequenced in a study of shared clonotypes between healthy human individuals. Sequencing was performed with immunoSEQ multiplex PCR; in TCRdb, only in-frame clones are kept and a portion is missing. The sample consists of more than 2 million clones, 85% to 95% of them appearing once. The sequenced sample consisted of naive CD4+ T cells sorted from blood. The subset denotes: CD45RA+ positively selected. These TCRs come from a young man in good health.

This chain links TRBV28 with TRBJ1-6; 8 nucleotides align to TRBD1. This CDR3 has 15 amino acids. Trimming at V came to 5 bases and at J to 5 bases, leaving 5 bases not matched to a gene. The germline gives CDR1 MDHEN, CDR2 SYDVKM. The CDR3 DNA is TGTGCCAGCAGTGAGCGACAGGGGAATAATTCACCCCTCCACTTT. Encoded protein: CASSERQGNNSPLHF.

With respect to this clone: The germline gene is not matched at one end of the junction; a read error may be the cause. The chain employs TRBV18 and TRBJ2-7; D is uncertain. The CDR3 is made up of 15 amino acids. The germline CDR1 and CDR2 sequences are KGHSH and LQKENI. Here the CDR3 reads CASSPPSRSSNEQYF. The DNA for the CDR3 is TGTGCCAGCTCACCACCCTCGCGGAGCTCCAACGAGCAGTACTTC.

For the CDR3, the DNA is TGTGCCAGCAGCCAAGTACGAGGGTACTCCTACGAGCAGTACTTC. Amino acid sequence: CASSQVRGYSYEQYF. The chain is built from TRBV14 and TRBJ2-7; D possibly corresponds to TRBD2 (5 bases). The germline V and J ends were trimmed by 1 base and 0 bases, with 10 bases remaining between them. Germline lookup yields CDR1 SGHDN and CDR2 FVKESK. CDR3 length: 15 residues.